This T cell receptor (beta chain) is drawn from a study of control samples from healthy donors and cancer patients. J lost 6 bases, V lost 3 bases, and 10 bases had no gene match. The CDR3 covers 15 residues. Germline values: CDR1 LGHNA, CDR2 YNFKEQ. Method: immunoSEQ multiplex PCR; TCRdb's copy keeps in-frame clones and lacks some. The repertoire holds some 120,000 clones, with 91% as singletons. This chain joins TRBV4-2 and TRBJ1-2; 7 bases agree with TRBD1. Source material: blood. This TCR came from a woman aged 18-29 years in good health. The CDR3 nucleotides are TGTGCCAGCAGCCACCATGCGACAGGGCAAAATGGCTACACCTTC. This sequence encodes CASSHHATGQNGYTF.